This passage covers 9 T cell receptor beta chains from one sample sequenced in a study of T cell repertoires in cytomegalovirus infection. Via MiXCR, TCRdb re-called the reads, giving one row per CDR3 protein. The sample gives hundreds of thousands of distinct CDR3 sequences, more than 20% of which show up once; less than 9.5% is in the top ten. The sequenced sample was CD8+ T cells from PBMCs. The receptors here all came from a human donor in good health (CMV status not recorded). Some clones in this sample may be carry-over from other donors' samples.

The chain combines TRBV10-3 with TRBJ1-2, with D uncertain. Germline CDR1 reads ENHRY; CDR2 reads SYGVKD. The CDR3 spans 15 residues. V was cut by 2 bases and J by 5 bases, with 15 bases left in between. The DNA of the CDR3 is TGTGCCATCAGTGAGGAGAGATCTGGGGTATATGGCTACACCTTC. The encoded protein is CAISEERSGVYGYTF.

This clonotype has a single count. This sequence joins TRBV6-5 and TRBJ1-1, with TRBD1 identical over 9 bases. CDR1 is MNHEY, CDR2 SVGAGI, per germline. The CDR3 covers 16 residues. With 6 bases clipped from V and 3 bases from J, the junction kept 11 bases outside the gene matches. The CDR3 region is CASSSPGQGADTEAFF. DNA for the CDR3: TGTGCCAGCAGCTCACCGGGACAGGGCGCGGACACTGAAGCTTTCTTT.

This chain links TRBV6-1 with TRBJ1-1; 7 bases match TRBD1. J was trimmed by 2 bases and V by 7 bases; bases with no gene match: 7. Per germline, CDR1 MNHNS and CDR2 SASEGT. The CDR3 runs to 14 residues. Here the CDR3 DNA reads TGTGCCAGCACCAGGGGGGGGATCAACACTGAAGCTTTCTTT. It specifies CASTRGGINTEAFF.

Ten or more counts support this clonotype. The chain joins TRBV7-9 to TRBJ2-2; no definite D call. V was trimmed by 7 bases and J by 6 bases, leaving 9 bases between them. Germline V lookup: CDR1 SEHNR, CDR2 FQNEAQ (reference sequence). This CDR3 spans 12 amino acids. The CDR3 coding sequence is TGTGCCAGCACCCTGGGCTCCGGGGAGCTGTTTTTT. It is translated as CASTLGSGELFF.

This clonotype was seen at least ten times. The rearrangement joins TRBV6-6 to TRBJ2-3, with TRBD2 matching over 11 bases. The CDR3 covers 16 residues. Trimming at V came to 0 bases and at J to 1 base, leaving 0 bases not matched to a gene. The germline gives CDR1 MNHNY, CDR2 SVGAGI (reference sequence). CDR3: CASSYSGLAGTDTQYF. For the CDR3, the DNA is TGTGCCAGCAGTTACTCGGGACTAGCGGGCACAGATACGCAGTATTTT.

The V call is TRBV6-1, the J call TRBJ2-2, with 9 bases identical to TRBD1. Per germline, CDR1 MNHNS and CDR2 SASEGT. Losses at the gene ends were 7 bases for V and 7 bases for J; bases not matched to a gene: 4. The CDR3 runs 13 residues. CDR3 amino acids: CASKTGGNGELFF. CDR3 sequence (DNA): TGTGCCAGCAAGACAGGGGGTAACGGGGAGCTGTTTTTT.

This clonotype was detected ten times or more. This sequence joins TRBV5-4 and TRBJ2-1, with 13 bases fitting TRBD2. The germline V gene encodes CDR1 SGHNT and CDR2 YYREEE (reference sequence). CDR3 length: 18 residues. The V and J ends lost 2 bases and 6 bases, in that order; junction bases with no gene match: 11. The CDR3 DNA reads as TGTGCCAGCAGCTTTACCGATACGACTAGCGGGGGGCTCAATGAGCAGTTCTTC. This translates into CASSFTDTTSGGLNEQFF.

In this sample, this clonotype turned up a few times. The rearrangement joins TRBV6-2 or TRBV6-3 to TRBJ1-1, with TRBD1 matching 9 bases. In germline, CDR1 is MNHEY, CDR2 SVGEGT. CDR3 length equals 14 residues. With V trimmed by 5 bases and J by 0 bases, 1 base remained unmatched. The CDR3 sequence is CASSGDRVNTEAFF. CDR3 coding DNA: TGTGCCAGCAGTGGGGACAGGGTGAACACTGAAGCTTTCTTT.

This clonotype was picked up a small number of times. The rearrangement links TRBV5-5 to TRBJ1-6; 7 bases map to TRBD1. The CDR3 loop spans 15 amino acids. Germline V gene data show CDR1 as SGHKS and CDR2 as YYEKEE (reference sequence). Trimming took 5 bases from V and 3 from J; bases not matched to a gene: 5. The CDR3 is CASRPGTDYNSPLHF. CDR3 coding DNA: TGTGCCAGCAGGCCAGGGACAGACTATAATTCACCCCTCCACTTT.